The sample holds many counts of the clone carrying this TCR beta chain. Its target is not known. Per the germline V gene, CDR1 is SGHRS and CDR2 is YFSETQ. V shed 8 bases and J shed 5 bases, with 17 bases lying between them. CDR3 length: 13 amino acids. As for time point: healthy volunteer bleed at 6 weeks. Unfractionated whole blood yielded the extracted total RNA. The library tagged individual cDNA molecules with unique molecular identifiers. One entry per CDR3 protein, called by TCRdb with MiXCR from the RACE reads. In the table there are 35,000 to 50,000 distinct CDR3 sequences, 3% to 4.5% of which are singletons. The sample comes from a study of human T cells and chemical hapten exposure. Across the whole study: Per-sample TCR yield variability stemmed mainly from small pooled library volume differences.

The study, taken as a whole, reports: Once DPC sensitization occurred, TCRs above 1 in 1000 frequency showed no change.

The sample taken for sequencing was whole blood. The J gene is TRBJ2-7, the V gene TRBV5-1; a possible D gene is TRBD2 (7 bases). This clonotype was obtained from a human donor in good health. Some clones in this sample may be carry-over from other donors' samples. This CDR3 is CASRSGGADEQYF. The DNA for the CDR3 is TGCGCCAGTCGGTCTGGGGGGGCGGACGAGCAGTACTTC.